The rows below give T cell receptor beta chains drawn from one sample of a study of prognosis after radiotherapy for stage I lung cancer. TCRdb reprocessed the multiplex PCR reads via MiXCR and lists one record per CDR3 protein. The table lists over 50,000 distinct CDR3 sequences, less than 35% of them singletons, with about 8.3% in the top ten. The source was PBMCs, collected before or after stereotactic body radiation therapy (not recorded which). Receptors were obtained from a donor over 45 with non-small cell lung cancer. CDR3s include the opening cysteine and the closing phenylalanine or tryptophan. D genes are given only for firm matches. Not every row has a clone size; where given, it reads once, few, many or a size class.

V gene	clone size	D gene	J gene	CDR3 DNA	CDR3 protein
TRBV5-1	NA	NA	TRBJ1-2	TGCGCCAGCAGCTCCGGGACGGATTATGGCTACACCTTT	CASSSGTDYGYTF
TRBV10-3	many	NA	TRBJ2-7	TGTGCCGCCAACCGGACCCCCGAAGGCGAGCAGTACTTC	CAANRTPEGEQYF
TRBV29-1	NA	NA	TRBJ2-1	TGCAGCGTTGAAGGACAGCAGGACTACTACAATGAGCAGTTCTTC	CSVEGQQDYYNEQFF
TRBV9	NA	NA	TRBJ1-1	TGTGCCAGCAGCTTTAGTCCAATAAACACTGAAGCTTTCTTT	CASSFSPINTEAFF
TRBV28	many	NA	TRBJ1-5	TGTGCCAGCAGTGGGTTGAGGCAGCCCCAGCATTTT	CASSGLRQPQHF
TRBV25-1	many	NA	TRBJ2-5	TGTGCCAGCAGTGTCAGGTCCCAAGAGACCCAGTACTTC	CASSVRSQETQYF
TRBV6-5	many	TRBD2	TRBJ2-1	TGTGCCAGCAGTTACCAAGTTCCGGGACTAGCGGGGAACAATGAGCAGTTCTTC	CASSYQVPGLAGNNEQFF
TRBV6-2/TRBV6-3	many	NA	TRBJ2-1	TGTGCCAGCAGTTACGGCCCGGAGCAGTTCTTC	CASSYGPEQFF
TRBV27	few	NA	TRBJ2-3	TGTGCCAGCAGTTTGGGTGGCCGGGGAGATACGCAGTATTTT	CASSLGGRGDTQYF
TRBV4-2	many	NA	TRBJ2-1	TGTGCCAGCAGCCATGGGAGGCGGGACGCAAATGAGCAGTTCTTC	CASSHGRRDANEQFF
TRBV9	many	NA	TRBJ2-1	TGTGCCAGCAGCGTAGGTCCGGACGAGTACAATGAGCAGTTCTTC	CASSVGPDEYNEQFF
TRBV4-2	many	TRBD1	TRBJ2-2	TGTGCCAGCAGCCAAGAGGACAGGGGGATCGATACCGGGGAGCTGTTTTTT	CASSQEDRGIDTGELFF
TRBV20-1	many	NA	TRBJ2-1	TGCAGTGCTCCGGATAGGAGGGACAATGAGCAGTTCTTC	CSAPDRRDNEQFF
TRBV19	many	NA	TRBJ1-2	TGTGCCAGTAATAGACCCACAACTAAATATGGCTACACCTTC	CASNRPTTKYGYTF
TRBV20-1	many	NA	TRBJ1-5	TGCAGTGCTAGAGAAAATAACCGCAATCAGCCCCAGCATTTT	CSARENNRNQPQHF
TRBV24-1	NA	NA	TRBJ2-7	TGTGCCACCAGTGATTTGACGGCTCCCTACGATCAGTACTTC	CATSDLTAPYDQYF
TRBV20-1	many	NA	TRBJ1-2	TGCAGTGCTAGAGATATAAGGGGCGTCAACTATGGCTACACCTTC	CSARDIRGVNYGYTF
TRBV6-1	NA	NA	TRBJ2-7	TGTGCCAGCAGATCGTGGGGATCCCAATTCTACTATCAGTACTTC	CASRSWGSQFYYQYF
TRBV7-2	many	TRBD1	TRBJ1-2	TGTGCCAGCAGCTTGGGACAGCGGGTCCCCCGTGGCTACACCTTC	CASSLGQRVPRGYTF
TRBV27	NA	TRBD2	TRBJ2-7	TGTGCCAGCTCCAGCGGGACGAGCTACGAGCAGTACTTC	CASSSGTSYEQYF
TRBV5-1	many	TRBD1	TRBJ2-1	TGCGCCAGCAGCTTACTTACCGGGACAGGGTATGAGCAGTTCTTC	CASSLLTGTGYEQFF
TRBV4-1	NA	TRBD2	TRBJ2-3	TGCGCCAGCATCCACCCAGAAGCGGGGGCGAGCACAGATACGCAGTATTTT	CASIHPEAGASTDTQYF
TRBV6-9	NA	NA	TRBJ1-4	TGTGCCAGCAGTTACATCACAGGGTCCGAAAGACTGTCTTTT	CASSYITGSERLSF
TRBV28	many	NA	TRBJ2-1	TGTGCCAGCAGCGGAAGCCCCACCTACAATGAGCAGTTCTTC	CASSGSPTYNEQFF
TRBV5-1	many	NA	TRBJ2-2	TGCGCCAGCACCCCAGGGAGGTGGACCGGGGAGCTGTTTTTT	CASTPGRWTGELFF
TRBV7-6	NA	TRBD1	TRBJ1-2	TGTGCCAGCAGCCCCGAAACAGGGGGGGGCTACACCTTC	CASSPETGGGYTF
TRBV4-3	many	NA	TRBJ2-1	TGCGCCAGCAGCCAAGATGGATTTTTTTATTACAATGAGCAGTTCTTC	CASSQDGFFYYNEQFF
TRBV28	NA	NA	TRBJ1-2	TGTGCCAGCAGTTTAGTGGGGAGTCGGGGCTATGGCTACACCTTC	CASSLVGSRGYGYTF
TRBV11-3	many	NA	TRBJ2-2	TGTGCCAGCACCCTCAGAGCGGCGAACACCGGGGAGCTGTTTTTT	CASTLRAANTGELFF
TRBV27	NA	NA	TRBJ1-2	TGTGCCAGCAGTTTATCCCTGTCGAGGGAGTATGGCTGCACCTTC	CASSLSLSREYGCTF
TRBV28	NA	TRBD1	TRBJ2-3	TGTGCCAGCAGTTTCGACAGGGAATATAGCGTGGGCAGCACAGATACGCAGTATTTT	CASSFDREYSVGSTDTQYF
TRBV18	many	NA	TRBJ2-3	TGTGCCAGCTCACCAATCAGTTCCGCGGATACGCAGTATTTT	CASSPISSADTQYF
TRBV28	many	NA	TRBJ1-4	TGTGCCAGCAGTTCGCCCTCCGATACCGAAAAACTGTTTTTT	CASSSPSDTEKLFF
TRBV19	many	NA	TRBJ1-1	TGTGCCAGTAGCCCTTGGACAGTTGAGACTGAAGCTTTCTTT	CASSPWTVETEAFF
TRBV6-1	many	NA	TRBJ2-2	TGTGCCAGCAGCCGGAAGGTCGCCGGGGAGCTGTTTTTT	CASSRKVAGELFF
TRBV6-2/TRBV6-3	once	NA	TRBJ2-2	TGTGCCAGCAGTGACAGTATACGGGGTACTAGCTGGGAGGCCTGGGAGCTGTTTTTT	CASSDSIRGTSWEAWELFF
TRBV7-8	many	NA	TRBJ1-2	TGTGCCAGCAGCTCCCAGAGGGAGGTTGGCTACACCTTC	CASSSQREVGYTF
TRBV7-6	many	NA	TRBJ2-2	TGTGCCAGCAGCTTATCCCTTGCACAGGGTCAGGCGAACACCGGGGAGCTGTTTTTT	CASSLSLAQGQANTGELFF
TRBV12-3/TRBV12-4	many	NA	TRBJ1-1	TGTGCCAGCAGTTTATCGGACAGCATGAACACTGAAGCTTTCTTT	CASSLSDSMNTEAFF
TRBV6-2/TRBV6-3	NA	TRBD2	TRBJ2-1	TGTGCCAGCAGTCTCGGGACTAGCGTGTACAATGAGCAGTTCTTC	CASSLGTSVYNEQFF
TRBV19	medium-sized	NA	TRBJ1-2	TGTGCCAGTAGTATCCTTGGTCGCGGCTACACCTTC	CASSILGRGYTF
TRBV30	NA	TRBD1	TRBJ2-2	TGTGCCTGGAATCAAGACAGGGGGCAGGGGGAGCTGTTTTTT	CAWNQDRGQGELFF
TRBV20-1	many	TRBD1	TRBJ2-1	TGCAGTGCTGACTTACTGGGACAGGGAGCCCGGGATGAGCAGTTCTTC	CSADLLGQGARDEQFF
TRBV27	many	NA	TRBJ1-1	TGTGCCAGCAGGATGCAGGGTTTGGACACTGAAGCTTTCTTT	CASRMQGLDTEAFF
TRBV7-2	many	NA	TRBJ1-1	TGTGCCAGCAGCTTGGGGGGCGTGAACACTGAAGCTTTCTTT	CASSLGGVNTEAFF
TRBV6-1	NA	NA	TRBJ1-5	TGTGCCAGCGGCGAGGGGGGCGGTCAGCCCCAGCATTTT	CASGEGGGQPQHF
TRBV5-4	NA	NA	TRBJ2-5	TGTGCCAGCAGTCTTGAGGGGGGGACCCAGTACTTC	CASSLEGGTQYF
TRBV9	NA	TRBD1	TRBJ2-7	TGTGCCAGCAGCTCCTCGACAGGGGGGGCTGGCGAGCAGTACTTC	CASSSSTGGAGEQYF
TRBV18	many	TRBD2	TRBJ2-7	TGTGCCAGCTCACCATACACTAGCGACCTCCCCATCTCCTACGAGCAGTACTTC	CASSPYTSDLPISYEQYF
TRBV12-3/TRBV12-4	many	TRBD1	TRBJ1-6	TGTGCCAGCAGTTCACGGACAGGGTCGGGACCCCTCCACTTT	CASSSRTGSGPLHF
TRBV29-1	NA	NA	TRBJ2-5	TGCAGCGTTGCCTATTCATACGCTGTTGAGACCCAGTACTTC	CSVAYSYAVETQYF
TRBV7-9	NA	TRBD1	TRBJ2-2	TGTGCCAGCAGCCCCAACCGTGGGACAGGGGGCGCGACCGGGGAGCTGTTTTTT	CASSPNRGTGGATGELFF
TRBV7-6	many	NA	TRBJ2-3	TGTGCCAGCAGCTTAACATCTTACACAGATACGCAGTATTTT	CASSLTSYTDTQYF
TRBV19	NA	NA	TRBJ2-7	TGTGCCAGTAGTATATTACAGGGACCCTCCTACGAGCAGTACTTC	CASSILQGPSYEQYF
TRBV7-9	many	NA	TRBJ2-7	TGTGCCAGCAGCTTAGACGGAGGGGCGCTCGAGCAGTACTTC	CASSLDGGALEQYF
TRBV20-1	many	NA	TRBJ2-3	TGCAGTGCCCCCAAAGGGGGAGTGGGCTCAGATACGCAGTATTTT	CSAPKGGVGSDTQYF
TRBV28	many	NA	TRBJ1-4	TGTGCCAGCAGTCTTGGGTCGGGGGGGCGGGCAACTAATGAAAAACTGTTTTTT	CASSLGSGGRATNEKLFF